The 11 T cell receptor delta chains below come from one sample, sequenced in a study of γδ T cells in repeated Plasmodium falciparum infection. TCRdb re-analyzed the multiplex PCR reads via CATT. The sample has tens of thousands of delta-chain clones, about 2% seen once. Bulk repertoires came from Vgamma9/Vdelta2+ or Vdelta2-negative gammadelta T cells flow-sorted from PBMC. Material for sequencing was gamma-delta T cells from blood. These receptors came from a pool of human donors (malaria-infected and uninfected, not separated).

Regarding this clone: The protein held in TCRdb is that of a much larger clone and does not match this DNA's translation at residue 15, likely because of a read error; the protein shown is translated from the DNA. The chain has TRDV3 and TRDJ1, with D perhaps TRDD3 (5 bases). Germline lookup yields CDR1 TVYSNPD and CDR2 GDNSRS (reference sequence). The CDR3 totals 19 residues. CDR3 nucleotides: TGTGCGTTCCACCCCTCTCCACCGAACGTACGGGATCGTTTGTGTAAACTCATCTTT. Translating gives CAFHPSPPNVRDRLCKLIF.

In regard to this clone: TCRdb's protein, taken from a much larger clone, differs from this DNA's translation at residue 14, likely owing to a read error; the protein displayed comes from the DNA. This chain uses TRDV1 with TRDJ1; D possibly uses TRDD2 or TRDD3 (5 bases each). The germline V gene has CDR1 TSWWSYY and CDR2 QGS. The CDR3 spans 22 residues. Trimming shortened V by 0 bases and J by 1 base, and 30 bases separated the two germline ends. The CDR3 here is CALGELRIPTVRGVRCTDKLIF. The DNA for the CDR3 is TGTGCTCTTGGGGAACTTAGAATCCCTACCGTCCGGGGGGTCCGATGCACCGATAAACTCATCTTT.

In the case of this clone: The protein held in TCRdb is that of a much larger clone and does not match this DNA's translation at residue 11, likely because of a read error; the protein shown is translated from the DNA. V is TRDV2 and J is TRDJ1; 7 nucleotides agree with TRDD3. Here the J gene was assigned by germline matching of the DNA, as TCRdb has none. Trimming took 0 bases from V and 8 from J; bases not matched to a gene: 11. Germline lookup yields CDR1 GEAIGNYY and CDR2 EKD. The CDR3 runs to 15 residues. CDR3 residues: CACDTVGDVGEKLIF. DNA of the CDR3: TGTGCCTGTGACACCGTGGGGGACGTTGGCGAGAAACTCATCTTT.

This clone was detected a few times. The TCRdb protein comes from a much larger clone and disagrees with this DNA's translation at residue 15, likely due to a read error; the protein given here is derived from the DNA. This chain uses TRDV1 with TRDJ1; 9 positions match TRDD3. The J gene, not given by TCRdb, was assigned here from a germline match of the nucleotide sequence. Germline V lookup: CDR1 TSWWSYY, CDR2 QGS. The junction had 26 bases not matched to a gene; V was cut back by 8 bases and J by 4 bases. CDR3 size: 20 residues. The CDR3 here is CALRGGGYPGILGYIDKLIF. The CDR3 bases are TGTGCTCTTAGAGGAGGGGGATACCCTGGGATACTGGGGTACATCGATAAACTCATCTTT.

This clone was found a few times. A far larger clone lies a single base away; this is likely a read error. This sample also contains other DNA sequences that code for the same CDR3. The rearrangement links TRDV2 to TRDJ1; 10 bases line up with TRDD3. V was clipped by 3 bases and J by 1 base; unmatched bases: 10. Germline CDR1 GEAIGNYY, CDR2 EKD. The CDR3 is made up of 17 amino acids. CDR3 sequence reads: CACDYWGIAQGTDKLIF. CDR3 DNA sequence: TGTGCCTGTGACTACTGGGGGATCGCACAGGGCACCGATAAACTCATCTTT.

A remark on this clone: The translation of this DNA and the TCRdb protein of a much larger clone differ at residue 3, probably owing to a read error; the protein shown here is translated from the DNA. V and J are TRDV3 and TRDJ1; 13 bases map to TRDD3. The CDR3 spans 21 residues. The V gene end was trimmed by 4 bases and the J gene end by 0 bases; junction bases not matched to a gene: 23. Germline V gives CDR1 TVYSNPD, CDR2 GDNSRS (reference sequence). The CDR3 loop reads CASSFLRAYWGIRSYTDKLIF. CDR3 in DNA: TGTGCCTCTTCCTTCCTACGGGCATACTGGGGGATACGCTCGTACACCGATAAACTCATCTTT.

About this clone: It differs at one base from a far larger clone, so likely a read error. The sample carries other DNA sequences with the same CDR3. This chain connects TRDV2 to TRDJ1; 13 bases agree with TRDD3. As TCRdb names no J gene, one was assigned here on the basis of a DNA match to germline. The CDR3 has 21 amino acids. V shed 8 bases and J 0 bases; nucleotides not matched to a gene: 23. Germline V gene lookup returns CDR1 GEAIGNYY and CDR2 EKD. The CDR3 DNA follows: TGTGCCTCCCGACCAAAATACCTTTACTACTGGGGGATACGGGACACCGATAAACTCATCTTT. Protein product: CASRPKYLYYWGIRDTDKLIF.

This clone was seen at least ten times. V and J are TRDV2 and TRDJ1; 11 bases fit TRDD3. The J gene comes from matching the DNA to germline here; TCRdb lacks it. The CDR3 totals 16 residues. Looked up from germline, CDR1 is GEAIGNYY and CDR2 is EKD. V was clipped by 3 bases and J by 4 bases; unmatched bases: 9. The CDR3 loop reads CACDALTGGYDDKLIF. The CDR3 nucleotides are TGTGCCTGTGACGCTCTTACTGGGGGATATGACGATAAACTCATCTTT.

Regarding this clone: For this DNA, TCRdb reports the protein of a much larger clone, which diverges at residue 8, most likely from a read error; the protein presented here is translated directly from the DNA. V is TRDV1 and J is TRDJ1; D gene unclear. Germline matching of the DNA provided the J gene here, since TCRdb leaves it blank. The V and J ends lost 3 bases and 0 bases respectively, with 26 bases between them. The CDR3 totals 20 residues. CDR1 and CDR2 (germline): TSWWSYY, QGS. The chain's CDR3 is CALGDSGRFASGWYTDKLIF. Written as DNA, the CDR3 is TGTGCTCTTGGGGATTCGGGACGCTTCGCGTCCGGGTGGTACACCGATAAACTCATCTTT.

This clone was seen at least ten times. The protein held in TCRdb is that of a much larger clone and does not match this DNA's translation at residue 6, likely because of a read error; the protein shown is translated from the DNA. This chain uses TRDV3 with TRDJ1, with D unresolved. No J gene is reported in TCRdb; it was inferred here by comparing the DNA with germline. The CDR3 sequence is 18 residues long. Per the germline V gene, CDR1 is TVYSNPD and CDR2 is GDNSRS (reference sequence). V lost 4 bases and J 5 bases, leaving 32 bases between the germline ends. The chain's CDR3 is CASRKSRLSLSRGDKLIF. The CDR3 region has the DNA TGTGCCTCCCGGAAAAGTCGCCTCAGCCTTAGTCGTGGGGATAAACTCATCTTT.

This clone has ten or more counts. TCRdb's protein, taken from a much larger clone, differs from this DNA's translation at residue 7, likely owing to a read error; the protein displayed comes from the DNA. The chain has TRDV3 and TRDJ1; no clear D gene. This CDR3 has 21 residues. The V end lost 2 bases, the J end lost 0 bases, and 34 bases lay between the germline ends. CDR1 and CDR2 (germline): TVYSNPD, GDNSRS (reference sequence). The CDR3 loop reads CAFCRALKSMRDNSYTDKLIF. The DNA for the CDR3 is TGTGCCTTTTGCCGGGCCCTCAAGTCGATGAGGGACAACTCGTACACCGATAAACTCATCTTT.